The present T cell receptor beta chain was sequenced within a study of a mutant IDH1 vaccine in newly diagnosed glioma. At the level of the study: The patients received vaccinations eight times, in weeks 1, 3, 5, 7, 11, 15, 19 and 23. Patients received vaccination from 4-6 weeks after radiotherapy alone, or with temozolomide cycles. Study-level results: Vaccine-induced immune responses occurred in roughly 93% of patients.

The time point: week 11, during vaccination. Mutant IDH1 20-mer peptide, at 300 ug, made up each vaccine dose, with topical imiquimod. The germline gives CDR1 LNHNV, CDR2 YYDKDF (reference sequence). The V end was cut by 4 bases, the J end by 6 bases, with 9 bases between. This CDR3 has 13 residues. TCRdb keeps only in-frame clones here, not all; method: immunoSEQ multiplex PCR. The data show roughly 30,000 clones, 60% to 80% seen once. With respect to this clone: Its antigen is not known.

The TCR was taken from a young man with glioma. The sample in question was PBMCs, obtained from a glioma patient whose treatment included an IDH1 peptide vaccine. The V and J genes are TRBV15 and TRBJ2-2; D uncertain. CDR3 protein: CATSKERSGELFF. In DNA, the CDR3 is TGTGCCACCAGCAAAGAAAGGTCCGGGGAGCTGTTTTTT.